Listed below are T cell receptor beta chains from one sample, sequenced in a study of persistence of HIV-infected CD4 T cells. Produced via immunoSEQ multiplex PCR; TCRdb's table is partial and in-frame only. The profile shows approximately 5,300 clones, 60% to 80% of them singletons. Which antigens these TCRs recognize remains unknown. This specimen was CD4+ T cells sorted from PBMCs after 18-hour stimulation, taken from a patient who received antiretroviral therapy. These receptors all come from an adult man with HIV who was CMV-seropositive. Each CDR3 is given with its conserved first and last residue. The order of the fields is J gene, clone size, V gene, CDR3 protein. Not all rows give a size; the values are once, few, many and, for expanded clones, a class.

J gene: TRBJ1-1; clone size: -; V gene: TRBV19; CDR3 protein: CASRETGGISEAFF
J gene: TRBJ2-1; clone size: -; V gene: TRBV28; CDR3 protein: CASSFGGAGNEQFF
J gene: TRBJ2-1; clone size: few; V gene: TRBV24-1; CDR3 protein: CATSKGRGGEQFF
J gene: TRBJ2-3; clone size: -; V gene: TRBV5-1; CDR3 protein: CASTENPGGNTQYF
J gene: TRBJ1-6; clone size: -; V gene: TRBV10-2; CDR3 protein: CASSGRTGGGNHF
J gene: TRBJ1-1; clone size: medium-sized; V gene: TRBV7-8; CDR3 protein: CASSSDTNTEAFF
J gene: TRBJ1-2; clone size: few; V gene: TRBV12-3/TRBV12-4; CDR3 protein: CASSQQGAGGYTF
J gene: TRBJ1-3; clone size: -; V gene: TRBV9; CDR3 protein: CASSGSQVSGNTIYF
J gene: TRBJ1-2; clone size: -; V gene: TRBV20-1; CDR3 protein: CSASEKGAGQETPGYGYTF
J gene: TRBJ2-7; clone size: -; V gene: TRBV5-6; CDR3 protein: CASSRVHRASEQYF
J gene: TRBJ2-7; clone size: -; V gene: TRBV6-5; CDR3 protein: CASSYRRGGYEQYF
J gene: TRBJ2-5; clone size: -; V gene: TRBV18; CDR3 protein: CASSNGQGAVETQYF
J gene: TRBJ1-4; clone size: -; V gene: TRBV6-6; CDR3 protein: CASISRQLNEKLFF
J gene: TRBJ2-1; clone size: -; V gene: TRBV10-3; CDR3 protein: CAISERQEANEQFF
J gene: TRBJ2-3; clone size: -; V gene: TRBV11-3; CDR3 protein: CASSPGLARADTQYF
J gene: TRBJ2-2; clone size: -; V gene: TRBV18; CDR3 protein: CASSPRTTGELFF
J gene: TRBJ2-1; clone size: once; V gene: TRBV4-3; CDR3 protein: CASSQHRGNEQFF
J gene: TRBJ1-1; clone size: -; V gene: TRBV19; CDR3 protein: CASSFDRGTEAFF
J gene: TRBJ1-4; clone size: -; V gene: TRBV7-9; CDR3 protein: CASGRVNNEKLFF
J gene: TRBJ2-7; clone size: -; V gene: TRBV15; CDR3 protein: CATSRGGGQASYEQYF